This T cell receptor beta chain was captured by sequencing in a study of cytomegalovirus exposure and HLA in healthy donors. The PCR made use of 60 Vbeta and 13 Jbeta primers. Profiling relied on immunoSEQ multiplex PCR, and the TCRdb table lists in-frame clones only, not all of them. The sample gives about 120,000 clones, over 65% of which show up once; approximately 5% is in the top ten. It was healthy bone marrow donors who served as donors. The CDR3 consists of 18 residues. Germline values: CDR1 MGHRA, CDR2 YSYEKL. Unmatched junction bases numbered 10, after V lost 0 bases and J lost 4 bases. The sequence came from a woman younger than 45 in good health and CMV-seropositive. V and J are TRBV4-1 and TRBJ2-3; the match to TRBD2 covers 10 bases. Sequenced: PBMCs. The CDR3 sequence: CASSQDLDQREGSDTQYF. The CDR3 DNA reads as TGCGCCAGCAGCCAAGATTTGGACCAGCGGGAGGGATCAGATACGCAGTATTTT.